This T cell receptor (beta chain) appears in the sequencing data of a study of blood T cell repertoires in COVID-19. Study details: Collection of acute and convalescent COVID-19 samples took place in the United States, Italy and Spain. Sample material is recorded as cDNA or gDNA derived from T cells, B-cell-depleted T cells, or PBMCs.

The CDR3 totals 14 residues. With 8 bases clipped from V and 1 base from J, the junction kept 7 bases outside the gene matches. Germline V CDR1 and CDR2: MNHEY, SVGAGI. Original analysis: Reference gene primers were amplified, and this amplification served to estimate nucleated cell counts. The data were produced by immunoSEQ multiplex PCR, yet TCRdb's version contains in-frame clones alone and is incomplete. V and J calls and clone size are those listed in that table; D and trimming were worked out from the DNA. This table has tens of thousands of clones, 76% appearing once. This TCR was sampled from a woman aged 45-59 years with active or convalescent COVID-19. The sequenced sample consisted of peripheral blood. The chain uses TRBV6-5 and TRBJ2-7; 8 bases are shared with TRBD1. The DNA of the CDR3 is TGTGCCAGCGACCTGACAGGGGCGTCCTACGAGCAGTACTTC. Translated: CASDLTGASYEQYF.